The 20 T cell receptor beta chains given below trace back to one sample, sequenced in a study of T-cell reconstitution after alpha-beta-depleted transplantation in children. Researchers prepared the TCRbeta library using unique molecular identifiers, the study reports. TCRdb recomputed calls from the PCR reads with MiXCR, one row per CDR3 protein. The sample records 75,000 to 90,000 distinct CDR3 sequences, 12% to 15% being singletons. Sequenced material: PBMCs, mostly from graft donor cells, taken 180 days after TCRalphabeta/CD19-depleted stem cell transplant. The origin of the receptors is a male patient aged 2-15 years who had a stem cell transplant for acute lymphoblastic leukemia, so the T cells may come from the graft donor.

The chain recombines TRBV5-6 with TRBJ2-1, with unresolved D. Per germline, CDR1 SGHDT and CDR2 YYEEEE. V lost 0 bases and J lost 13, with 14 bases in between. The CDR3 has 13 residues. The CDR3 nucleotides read TGTGCCAGCAGCTTGGGATCGGCGTTTGATCAGTTCTTC. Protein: CASSLGSAFDQFF.

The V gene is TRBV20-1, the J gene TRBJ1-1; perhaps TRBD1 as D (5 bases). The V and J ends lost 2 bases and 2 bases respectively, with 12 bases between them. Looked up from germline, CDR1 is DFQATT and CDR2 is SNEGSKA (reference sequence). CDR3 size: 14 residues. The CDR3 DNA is TGCAGTGCTAGACCCGGACACTTCAACACTGAAGCTTTCTTT. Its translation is CSARPGHFNTEAFF.

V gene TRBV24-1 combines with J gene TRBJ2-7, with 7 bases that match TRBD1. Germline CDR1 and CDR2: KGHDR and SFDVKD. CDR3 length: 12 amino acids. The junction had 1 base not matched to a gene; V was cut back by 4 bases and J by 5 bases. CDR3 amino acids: CATSDQGDEQYF. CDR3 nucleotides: TGTGCCACCAGTGACCAGGGGGACGAGCAGTACTTC.

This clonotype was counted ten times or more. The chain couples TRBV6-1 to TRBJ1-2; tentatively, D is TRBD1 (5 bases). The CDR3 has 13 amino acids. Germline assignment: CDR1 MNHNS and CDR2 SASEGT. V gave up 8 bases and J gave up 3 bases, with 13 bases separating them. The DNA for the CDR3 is TGTGCCAGCTCGCTTATAGGGGACTATGGCTACACCTTC. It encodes CASSLIGDYGYTF.

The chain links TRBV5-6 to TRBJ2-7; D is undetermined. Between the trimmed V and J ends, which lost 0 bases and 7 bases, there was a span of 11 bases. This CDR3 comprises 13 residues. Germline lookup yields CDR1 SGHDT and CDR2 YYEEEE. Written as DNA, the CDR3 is TGTGCCAGCAGCTTGGCTCCTTCAAGGGAGCAGTACTTC. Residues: CASSLAPSREQYF.

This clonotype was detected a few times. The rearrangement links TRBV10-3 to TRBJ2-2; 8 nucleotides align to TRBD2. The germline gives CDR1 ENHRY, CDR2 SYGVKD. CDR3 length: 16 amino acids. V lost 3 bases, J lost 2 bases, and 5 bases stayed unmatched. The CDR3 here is CAISDVGGANTGELFF. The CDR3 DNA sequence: TGTGCCATCAGTGATGTCGGGGGGGCAAACACCGGGGAGCTGTTTTTT.

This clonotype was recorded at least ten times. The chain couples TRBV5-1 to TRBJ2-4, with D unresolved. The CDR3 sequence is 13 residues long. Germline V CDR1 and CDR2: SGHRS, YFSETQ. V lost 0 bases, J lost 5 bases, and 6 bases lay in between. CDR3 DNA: TGCGCCAGCAGCTTGGTTACTGAAAACATTCAGTACTTC. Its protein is CASSLVTENIQYF.

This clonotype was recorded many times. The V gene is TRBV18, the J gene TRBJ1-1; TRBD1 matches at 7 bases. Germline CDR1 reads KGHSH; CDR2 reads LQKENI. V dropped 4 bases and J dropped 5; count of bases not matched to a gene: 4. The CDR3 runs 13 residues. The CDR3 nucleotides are TGTGCCAGCTCACAAAGCAGGGGGACTGAAGCTTTCTTT. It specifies CASSQSRGTEAFF.

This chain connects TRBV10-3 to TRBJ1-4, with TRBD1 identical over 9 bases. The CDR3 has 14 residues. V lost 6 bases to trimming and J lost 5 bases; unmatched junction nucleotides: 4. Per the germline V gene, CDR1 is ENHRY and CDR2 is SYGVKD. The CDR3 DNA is TGTGCCATCAGATCCGGGACAGGGAATGAAAAACTGTTTTTT. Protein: CAIRSGTGNEKLFF.

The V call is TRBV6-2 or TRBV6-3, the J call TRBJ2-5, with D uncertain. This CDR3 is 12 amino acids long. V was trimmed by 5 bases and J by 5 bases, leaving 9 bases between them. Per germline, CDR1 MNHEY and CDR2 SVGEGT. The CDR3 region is CASSGPSETQYF. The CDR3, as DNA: TGTGCCAGCAGTGGCCCCTCGGAGACCCAGTACTTC.

CDR3 residues: CASSFRDRRSGELFF. DNA of the CDR3: TGTGCCAGCAGCTTCCGGGACAGGAGATCCGGGGAGCTGTTTTTT. The chain recombines TRBV7-2 with TRBJ2-2; 8 nucleotides align to TRBD1. The CDR3 covers 15 residues. The germline V gene has CDR1 SGHTA and CDR2 FQGNSA. With V trimmed by 3 bases and J by 6 bases, 6 bases remained unmatched.

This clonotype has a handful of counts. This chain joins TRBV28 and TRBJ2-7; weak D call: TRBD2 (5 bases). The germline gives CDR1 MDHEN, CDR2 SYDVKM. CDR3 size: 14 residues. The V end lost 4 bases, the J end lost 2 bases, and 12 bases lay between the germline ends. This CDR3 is CASSSFKTTYEQYF. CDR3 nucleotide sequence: TGTGCCAGCAGTTCGTTTAAGACTACCTACGAGCAGTACTTC.

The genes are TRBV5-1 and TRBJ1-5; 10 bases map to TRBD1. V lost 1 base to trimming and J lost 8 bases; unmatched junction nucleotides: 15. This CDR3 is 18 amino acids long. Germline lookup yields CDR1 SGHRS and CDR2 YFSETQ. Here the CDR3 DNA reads TGCGCCAGCAGCTTGACCCTCCCCGGGACAGGGGATAGAAAGCCCCAGCATTTT. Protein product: CASSLTLPGTGDRKPQHF.

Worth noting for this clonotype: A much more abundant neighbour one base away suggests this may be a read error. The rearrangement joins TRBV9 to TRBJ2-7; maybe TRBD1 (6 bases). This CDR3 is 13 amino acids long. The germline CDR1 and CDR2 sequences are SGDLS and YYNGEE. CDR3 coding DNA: TGTGCCAGCAGCTCAACAGGGTTTGACGACCAGTACTTC. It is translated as CASSSTGFDDQYF.

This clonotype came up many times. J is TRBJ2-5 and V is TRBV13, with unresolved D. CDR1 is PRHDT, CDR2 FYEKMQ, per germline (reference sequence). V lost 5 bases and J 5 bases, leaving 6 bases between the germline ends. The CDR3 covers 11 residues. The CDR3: CASSLWETQYF. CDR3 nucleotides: TGTGCCAGCAGCCTCTGGGAGACCCAGTACTTC.

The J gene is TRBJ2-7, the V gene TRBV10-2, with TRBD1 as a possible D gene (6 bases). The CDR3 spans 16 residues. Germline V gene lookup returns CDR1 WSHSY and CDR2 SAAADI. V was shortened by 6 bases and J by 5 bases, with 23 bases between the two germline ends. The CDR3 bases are TGCGCCAGCAGGAGACCCCGGACGGGACAAGTCGACGAGCAGTACTTC. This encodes CASRRPRTGQVDEQYF.

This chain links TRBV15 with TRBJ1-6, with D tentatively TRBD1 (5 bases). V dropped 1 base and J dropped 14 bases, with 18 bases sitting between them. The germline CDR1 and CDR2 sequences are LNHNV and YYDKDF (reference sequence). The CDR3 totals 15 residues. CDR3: CATSRGAGPERSLHF. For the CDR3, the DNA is TGTGCCACCAGCAGAGGGGCAGGGCCCGAACGATCCCTCCACTTT. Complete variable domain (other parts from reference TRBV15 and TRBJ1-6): DAMVIQNPRYQVTQFGKPVTLSCSQTLNHNVMYWYQQKSSQAPKLLFHYYDKDFNNEADTPDNFQSRRPNTSFCFLDIRSPGLGDTAMYLCATSRGAGPERSLHFGNGTRLTVT.

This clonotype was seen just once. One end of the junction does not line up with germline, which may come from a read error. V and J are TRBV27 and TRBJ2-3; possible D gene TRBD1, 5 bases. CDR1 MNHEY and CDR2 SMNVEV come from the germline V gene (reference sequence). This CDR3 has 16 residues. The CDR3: CTSSFHRQSSTDTQYF. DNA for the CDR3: TGTACCAGCAGTTTTCATAGACAGTCTAGCACAGATACGCAGTATTTT.

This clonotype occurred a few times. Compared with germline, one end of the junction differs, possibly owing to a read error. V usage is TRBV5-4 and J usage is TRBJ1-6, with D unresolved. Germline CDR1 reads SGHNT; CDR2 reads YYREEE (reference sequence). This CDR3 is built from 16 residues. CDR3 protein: CASSLDRSSYNSPLHF. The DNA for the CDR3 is TGTGCCAGCAGTTTGGACCGTAGCTCCTATAATTCACCCCTCCACTTT.

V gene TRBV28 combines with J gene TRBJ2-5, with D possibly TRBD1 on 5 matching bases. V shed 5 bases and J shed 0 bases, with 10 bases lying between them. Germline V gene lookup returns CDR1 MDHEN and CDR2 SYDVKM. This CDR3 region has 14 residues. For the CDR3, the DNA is TGTGCCAGCAGTCCGACAGTTTACCAAGAGACCCAGTACTTC. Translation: CASSPTVYQETQYF.